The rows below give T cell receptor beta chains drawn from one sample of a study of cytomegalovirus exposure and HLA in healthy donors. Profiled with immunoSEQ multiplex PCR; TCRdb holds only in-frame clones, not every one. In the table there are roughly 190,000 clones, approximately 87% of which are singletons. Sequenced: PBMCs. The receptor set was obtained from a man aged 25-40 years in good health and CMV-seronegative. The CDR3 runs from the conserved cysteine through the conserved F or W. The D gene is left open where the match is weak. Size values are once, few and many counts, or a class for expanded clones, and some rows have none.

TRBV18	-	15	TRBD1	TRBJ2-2	TGTGCCAGCTCCGGACAGGGGCGTAACACCGGGGAGCTGTTTTTT	CASSGQGRNTGELFF
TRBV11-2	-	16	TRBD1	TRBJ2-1	TGTGCCAGCAGCTGGTCCGGGACAGGGGGCTACAATGAGCAGTTCTTC	CASSWSGTGGYNEQFF
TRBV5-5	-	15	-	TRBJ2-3	TGTGCCAGCAGCTCGCTCGACAGGATGCGCGATACGCAGTATTTT	CASSSLDRMRDTQYF
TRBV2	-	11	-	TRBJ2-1	TGTGCCAGCAGTGAATACAATGAACAGTTCTTC	CASSEYNEQFF
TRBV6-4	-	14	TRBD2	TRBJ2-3	TGTGCCAGCGGAGGAGCGGCGGGGGGAGATACGCAGTATTTT	CASGGAAGGDTQYF
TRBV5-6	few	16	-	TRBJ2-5	TGTGCCAGCAGCCTCGCGGGAAACCTGTACCAAGAGACCCAGTACTTC	CASSLAGNLYQETQYF
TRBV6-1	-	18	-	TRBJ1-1	TGTGCCAGCAGTGAAGAACAGGGAGTAGTAATAATGAACACTGAAGCTTTCTTT	CASSEEQGVVIMNTEAFF
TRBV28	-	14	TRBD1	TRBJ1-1	TGTGCCAGCAGTCCACACACAGGGGGGACTGAAGCTTTCTTT	CASSPHTGGTEAFF
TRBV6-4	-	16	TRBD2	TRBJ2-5	TGTGCCAGCAGTGCCACTAGCGGGAGTAGGCTGGAGACCCAGTACTTC	CASSATSGSRLETQYF
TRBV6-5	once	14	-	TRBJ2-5	TGTGCCAGCAGCACTCGAGGCACGGAGAAGACCCAGTACTTC	CASSTRGTEKTQYF
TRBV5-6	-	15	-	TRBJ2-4	TGTGCCAGCAGCTTGGGGAGCCTAGCCAAAAACATTCAGTACTTC	CASSLGSLAKNIQYF
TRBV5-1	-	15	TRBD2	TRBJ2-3	TGCGCCAGCAGCCGCACTAGCGGGAGCATGCATACGCAGTATTTT	CASSRTSGSMHTQYF
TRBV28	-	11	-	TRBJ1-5	TGTGCCAGCAGTCGCGGTCAGCCCCAGCATTTT	CASSRGQPQHF
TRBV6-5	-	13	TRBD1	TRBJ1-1	TGTGCCAGCAGTGGGACAGGAGGGACTGAAGCTTTCTTT	CASSGTGGTEAFF
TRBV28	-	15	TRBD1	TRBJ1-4	TGTGCCAGCATCCCTAGTATGGACAGGGATGAAAAACTGTTTTTT	CASIPSMDRDEKLFF
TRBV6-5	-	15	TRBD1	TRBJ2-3	TGTGCCAGCAGGTTCACAGGGGTTAGCACAGATACGCAGTATTTT	CASRFTGVSTDTQYF
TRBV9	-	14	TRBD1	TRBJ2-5	TGTGCCAGCAGCACCCGGACAGGGGGAGAGACCCAGTACTTC	CASSTRTGGETQYF
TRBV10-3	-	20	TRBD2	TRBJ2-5	TGTGCCATCAGTGGGGCCCACCCGGGACTAGCGGGAGGGCCTGGCGAGACCCAGTACTTC	CAISGAHPGLAGGPGETQYF
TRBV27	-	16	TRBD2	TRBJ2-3	TGTGCCAGCAGCCCCCGGGGGGTGGCGGGCACAGATACGCAGTATTTT	CASSPRGVAGTDTQYF
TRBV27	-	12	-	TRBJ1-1	TGTGCCAGCAGTCCACCAACCGGGGAAGCTTTCTTT	CASSPPTGEAFF
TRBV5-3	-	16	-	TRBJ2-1	TGTGCCAGAAGCTTTTGGAGCACACTAGAATCCGATGAGCAGTTCTTC	CARSFWSTLESDEQFF
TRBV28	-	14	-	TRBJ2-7	TGTGCCAGCAGTTTAAGGCGGGATAGGTACGAGCAGTACTTC	CASSLRRDRYEQYF
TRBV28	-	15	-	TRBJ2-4	TGTGCCAGCAGTTTCACGGGGGATGCCAAAAACATTCAGTACTTC	CASSFTGDAKNIQYF
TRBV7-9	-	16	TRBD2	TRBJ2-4	TGTGCCAGCAGCTTATCTAGCGGGCTAGCCAAAAACAGTCAGTACTTC	CASSLSSGLAKNSQYF
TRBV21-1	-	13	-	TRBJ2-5	TGTGCCAGCAGCCGTGGGGGGGTGGAGACCCAGTACTTC	CASSRGGVETQYF
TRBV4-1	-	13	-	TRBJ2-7	TGCGCCAGCAGCCAAACGAGATCCTACGAGCAGTACTTC	CASSQTRSYEQYF
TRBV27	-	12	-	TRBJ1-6	TGTGCCAGCAGCAATCTCGGTTCACCCCTCCACTTT	CASSNLGSPLHF
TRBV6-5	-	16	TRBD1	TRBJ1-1	TGTGCCAGCAGTTACCTCTCGTCGACAGGGAACCTTGAAGCTTTCTTT	CASSYLSSTGNLEAFF
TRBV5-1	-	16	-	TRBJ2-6	TGCGCCAGCAGTTACTCTCAGGGTTCTGGGGCCAACGTCCTGACTTTC	CASSYSQGSGANVLTF
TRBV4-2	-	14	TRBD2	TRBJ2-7	TGTGCCAGCAGCCAGGGACTAGCTCCCTACGAGCAGTACTTC	CASSQGLAPYEQYF
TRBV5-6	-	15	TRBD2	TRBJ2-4	TGTGCCAGCCGAGGGGATAGCGGGGGACCAAACAGTCAGTACTTC	CASRGDSGGPNSQYF
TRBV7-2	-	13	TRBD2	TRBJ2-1	TGTGCCAGCAGCCCACTAGCGGCCTATGAGCAGTTCTTC	CASSPLAAYEQFF
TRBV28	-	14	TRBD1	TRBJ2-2	TGTGCCAGCAGTAGAGGGACAGTCTCCGGGGAGCTGTTTTTT	CASSRGTVSGELFF
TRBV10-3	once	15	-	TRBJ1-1	TGTGCCATCAGTGAGTCTCCGGACAGGAACACTGAAGCTTTCTTT	CAISESPDRNTEAFF
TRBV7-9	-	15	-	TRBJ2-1	TGTGCCAGCAGCCCTCGAGGGTGGTCCTACAATGAGCAGTTCTTC	CASSPRGWSYNEQFF
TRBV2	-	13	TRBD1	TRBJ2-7	TGTGCCAGCAGGATACAGGGGACCGGAGAGCAGTACTTC	CASRIQGTGEQYF
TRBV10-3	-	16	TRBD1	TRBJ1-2	TGTGCCATCAGTGGCCCGGGACAGGGTTCCCTCTATGGCTACACCTTC	CAISGPGQGSLYGYTF
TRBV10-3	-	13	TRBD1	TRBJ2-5	TGTGCCATCAGGGAGGACAGGGAAGAGACCCAGTACTTC	CAIREDREETQYF
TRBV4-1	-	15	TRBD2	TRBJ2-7	TGCGCCAGCAGCCACTCCACCAGCGGGAGTTACGAGCAGTACTTC	CASSHSTSGSYEQYF
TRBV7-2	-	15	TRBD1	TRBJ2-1	TGTGCCAGCAGCCCGAGGACAGGAGCTTACAATGAGCAGTTCTTC	CASSPRTGAYNEQFF
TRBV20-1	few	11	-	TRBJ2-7	TGCAGTGCCGACGGGACCTACGAGCAGTACTTC	CSADGTYEQYF
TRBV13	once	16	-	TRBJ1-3	TGTGCCAGCAGCTTAGTCGGCGGCCCCTCTGGAAACACCATATATTTT	CASSLVGGPSGNTIYF
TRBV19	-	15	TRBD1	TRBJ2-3	TGTGCCAGTAGTGTTAGACAGGGAACCACAGATACGCAGTATTTT	CASSVRQGTTDTQYF
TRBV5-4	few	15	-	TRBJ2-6	TGTGCCAGCAGCTTGGTGTACTCTGGGGCCAACGTCCTGACTTTC	CASSLVYSGANVLTF
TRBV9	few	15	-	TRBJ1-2	TGTGCCAGCAGCGTAGCTCCAGGGGCGCAATATGGCTACACCTTC	CASSVAPGAQYGYTF
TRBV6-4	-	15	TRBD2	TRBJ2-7	TGTGCCAGCAGTGAAGGGCTAGCGGGACACTACGAGCAGTACTTC	CASSEGLAGHYEQYF
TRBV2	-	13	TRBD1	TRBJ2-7	TGTGCCAGCAGTGCAGGGGGTATTAACGAGCAGTACTTC	CASSAGGINEQYF
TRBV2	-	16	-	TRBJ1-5	TGTGCCAGCTCAGGGCGTACAGTAAACTCCAATCAGCCCCAGCATTTT	CASSGRTVNSNQPQHF